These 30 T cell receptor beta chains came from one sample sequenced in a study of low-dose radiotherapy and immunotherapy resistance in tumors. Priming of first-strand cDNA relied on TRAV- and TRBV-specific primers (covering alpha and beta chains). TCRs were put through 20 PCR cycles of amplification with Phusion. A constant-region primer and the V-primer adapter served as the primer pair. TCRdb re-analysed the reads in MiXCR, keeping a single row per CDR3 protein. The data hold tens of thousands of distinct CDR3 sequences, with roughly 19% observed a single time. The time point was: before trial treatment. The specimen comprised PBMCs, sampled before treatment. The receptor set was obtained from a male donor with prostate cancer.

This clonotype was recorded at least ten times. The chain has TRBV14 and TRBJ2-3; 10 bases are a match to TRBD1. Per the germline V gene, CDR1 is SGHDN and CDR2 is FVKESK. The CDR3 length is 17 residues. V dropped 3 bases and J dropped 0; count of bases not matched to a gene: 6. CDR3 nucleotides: TGTGCCAGCAGCCAGGATTGGACAGGGGGGAGCACAGATACGCAGTATTTT. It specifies CASSQDWTGGSTDTQYF.

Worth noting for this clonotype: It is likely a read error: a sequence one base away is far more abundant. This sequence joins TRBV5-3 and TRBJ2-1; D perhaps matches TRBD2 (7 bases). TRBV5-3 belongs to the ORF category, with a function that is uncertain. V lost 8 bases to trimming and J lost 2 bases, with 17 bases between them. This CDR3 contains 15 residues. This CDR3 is CASSIGGPTYNEQFF. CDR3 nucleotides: TGTGCCAGCAGTATCGGGGGGCCAACCTACAATGAGCAGTTCTTC.

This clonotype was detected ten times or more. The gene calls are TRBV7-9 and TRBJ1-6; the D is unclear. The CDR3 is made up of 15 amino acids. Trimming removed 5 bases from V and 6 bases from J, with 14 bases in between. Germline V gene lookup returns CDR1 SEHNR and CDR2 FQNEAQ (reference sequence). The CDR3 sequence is CASSRLGRPNSPLHF. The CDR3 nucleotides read TGTGCCAGCAGCCGCCTGGGTCGTCCTAATTCACCCCTCCACTTT.

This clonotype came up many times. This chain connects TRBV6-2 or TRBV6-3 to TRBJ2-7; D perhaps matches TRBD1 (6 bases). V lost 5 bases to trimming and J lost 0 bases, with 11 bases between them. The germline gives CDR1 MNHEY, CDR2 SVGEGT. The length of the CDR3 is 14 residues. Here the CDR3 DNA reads TGTGCCAGCAGTGGACAGTTTTTCTCCTACGAGCAGTACTTC. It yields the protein CASSGQFFSYEQYF.

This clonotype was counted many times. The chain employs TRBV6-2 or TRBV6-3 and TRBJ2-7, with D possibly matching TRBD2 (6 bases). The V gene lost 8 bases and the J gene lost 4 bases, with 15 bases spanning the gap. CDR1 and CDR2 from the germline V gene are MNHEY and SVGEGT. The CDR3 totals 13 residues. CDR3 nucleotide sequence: TGTGCCAGCCGGAGGACTACCCCTTACGAGCAGTACTTC. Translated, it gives CASRRTTPYEQYF.

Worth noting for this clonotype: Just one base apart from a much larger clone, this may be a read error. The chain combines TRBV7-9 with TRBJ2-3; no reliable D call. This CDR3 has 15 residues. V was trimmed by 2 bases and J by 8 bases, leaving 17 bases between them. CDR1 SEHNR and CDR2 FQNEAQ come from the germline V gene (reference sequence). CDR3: CASSLSAATMATQYF. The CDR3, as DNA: TGTGCCAGCAGCTTATCGGCGGCTACTATGGCTACGCAGTATTTT.

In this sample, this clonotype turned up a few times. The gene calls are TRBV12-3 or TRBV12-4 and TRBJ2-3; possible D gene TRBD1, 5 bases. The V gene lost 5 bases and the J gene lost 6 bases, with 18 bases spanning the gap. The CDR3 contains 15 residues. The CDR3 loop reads CASSPSKAAGDTQYF. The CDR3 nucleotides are TGTGCCAGCAGTCCTTCTAAGGCCGCAGGGGATACGCAGTATTTT.

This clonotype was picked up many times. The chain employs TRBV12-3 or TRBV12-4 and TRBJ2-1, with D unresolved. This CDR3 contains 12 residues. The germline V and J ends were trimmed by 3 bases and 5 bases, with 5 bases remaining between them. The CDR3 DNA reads TGTGCCAGCAGTTTTTCCCACAATGAGCAGTTCTTC. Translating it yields CASSFSHNEQFF.

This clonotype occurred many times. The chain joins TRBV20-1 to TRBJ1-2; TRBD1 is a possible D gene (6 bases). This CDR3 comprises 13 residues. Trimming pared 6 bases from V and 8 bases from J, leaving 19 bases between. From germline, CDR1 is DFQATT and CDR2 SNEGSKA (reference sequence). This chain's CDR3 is CSAPETGLRGYTF. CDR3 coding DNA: TGCAGTGCACCGGAGACAGGCCTAAGGGGCTACACCTTC.

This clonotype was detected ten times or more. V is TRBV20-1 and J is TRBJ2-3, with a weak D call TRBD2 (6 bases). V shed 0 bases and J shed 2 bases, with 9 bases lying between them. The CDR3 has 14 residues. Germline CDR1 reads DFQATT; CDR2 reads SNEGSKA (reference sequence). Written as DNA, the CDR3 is TGCAGTGCTAGAGAGGGCGGGGCCACAGATACGCAGTATTTT. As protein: CSAREGGATDTQYF.

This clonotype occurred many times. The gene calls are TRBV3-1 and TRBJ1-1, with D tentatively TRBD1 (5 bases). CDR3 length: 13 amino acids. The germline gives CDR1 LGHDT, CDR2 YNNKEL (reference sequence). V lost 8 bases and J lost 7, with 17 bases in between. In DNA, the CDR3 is TGTGCCAGCTTTCCGACGGGGGGAGGTGAAGCTTTCTTT. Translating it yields CASFPTGGGEAFF. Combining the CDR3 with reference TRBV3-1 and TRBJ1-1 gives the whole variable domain DTAVSQTPKYLVTQMGNDKSIKCEQNLGHDTMYWYKQDSKKFLKIMFSYNNKELIINETVPNRFSPKSPDKAHLNLHINSLELGDSAVYFCASFPTGGGEAFFGQGTRLTVV.

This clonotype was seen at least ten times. The CDR3 DNA sequence: TGCAGTGCTAGTGAGGTTTTGGGCAGGACATTGCCCCAGCATTTT. It codes for CSASEVLGRTLPQHF. The chain has TRBV20-1 and TRBJ1-5; TRBD1 is a possible D gene (5 bases). Germline CDR1 DFQATT, CDR2 SNEGSKA (reference sequence). V was trimmed by 3 bases and J by 9 bases, leaving 21 bases between them. The CDR3 extends over 15 amino acids.

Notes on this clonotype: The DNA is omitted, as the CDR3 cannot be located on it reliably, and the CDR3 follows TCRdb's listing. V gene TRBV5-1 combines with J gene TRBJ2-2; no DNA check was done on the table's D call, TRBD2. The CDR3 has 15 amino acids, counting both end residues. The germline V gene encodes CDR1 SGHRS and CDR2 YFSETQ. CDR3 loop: CASFSGGNTGELFFF.

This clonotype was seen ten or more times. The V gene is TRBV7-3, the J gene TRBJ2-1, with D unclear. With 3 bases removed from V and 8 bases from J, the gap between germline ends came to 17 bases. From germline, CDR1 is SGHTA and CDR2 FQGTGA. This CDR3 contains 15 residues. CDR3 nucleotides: TGTGCCAGCAGCTTCGGCGGTAGCATGTCCCATGAGCAGTTCTTC. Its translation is CASSFGGSMSHEQFF.

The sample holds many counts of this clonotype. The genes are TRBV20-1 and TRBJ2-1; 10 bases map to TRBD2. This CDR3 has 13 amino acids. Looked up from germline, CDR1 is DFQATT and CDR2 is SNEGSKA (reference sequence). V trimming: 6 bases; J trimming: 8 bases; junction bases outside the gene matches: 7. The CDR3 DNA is TGCAGTGCCCGGACTAGCGGTGGGGATGAGCAGTTCTTC. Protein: CSARTSGGDEQFF.

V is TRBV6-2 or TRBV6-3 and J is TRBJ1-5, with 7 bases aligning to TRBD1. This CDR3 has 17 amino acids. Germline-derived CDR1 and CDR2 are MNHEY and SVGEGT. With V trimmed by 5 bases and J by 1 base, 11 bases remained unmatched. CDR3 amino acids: CASSPGHRGGSNQPQHF. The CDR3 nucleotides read TGTGCCAGCAGTCCCGGCCACAGGGGAGGAAGCAATCAGCCCCAGCATTTT.

The CDR3 protein is CASSLRPYGDEQYF. For the CDR3, the DNA is TGCGCCAGCAGCCTACGGCCCTATGGCGACGAGCAGTACTTC. The V gene is TRBV5-1, the J gene TRBJ2-7; no reliable D call. V was pared by 4 bases and J by 5 bases, with 16 bases between. This CDR3 is 14 amino acids long. Germline V gives CDR1 SGHRS, CDR2 YFSETQ. Full variable domain (rest looked up from reference TRBV5-1 and TRBJ2-7): KAGVTQTPRYLIKTRGQQVTLSCSPISGHRSVSWYQQTPGQGLQFLFEYFSETQRNKGNFPGRFSGRQFSNSRSEMNVSTLELGDSALYLCASSLRPYGDEQYFGPGTRLTVT.

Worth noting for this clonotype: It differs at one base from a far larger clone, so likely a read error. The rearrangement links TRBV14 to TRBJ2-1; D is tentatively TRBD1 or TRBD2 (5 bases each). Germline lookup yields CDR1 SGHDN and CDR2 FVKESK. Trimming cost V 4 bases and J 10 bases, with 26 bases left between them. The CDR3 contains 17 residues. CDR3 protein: CASSLTYQGASPYEQFF. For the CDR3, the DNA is TGTGCCAGCAGCCTAACGTATCAGGGAGCTAGCCCATACGAGCAGTTCTTC.

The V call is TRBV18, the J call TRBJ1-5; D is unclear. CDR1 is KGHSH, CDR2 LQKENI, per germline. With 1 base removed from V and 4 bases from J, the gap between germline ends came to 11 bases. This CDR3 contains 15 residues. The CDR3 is CASSPLLGPNQPQHF. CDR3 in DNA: TGTGCCAGCTCACCACTTCTTGGACCGAATCAGCCCCAGCATTTT.

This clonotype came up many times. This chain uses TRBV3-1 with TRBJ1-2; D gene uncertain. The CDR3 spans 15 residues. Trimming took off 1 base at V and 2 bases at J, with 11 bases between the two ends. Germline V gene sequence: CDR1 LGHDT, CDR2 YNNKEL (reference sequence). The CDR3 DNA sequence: TGTGCCAGCAGCCAAGGCGCGGCGGTCAACTATGGCTACACCTTC. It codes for CASSQGAAVNYGYTF.

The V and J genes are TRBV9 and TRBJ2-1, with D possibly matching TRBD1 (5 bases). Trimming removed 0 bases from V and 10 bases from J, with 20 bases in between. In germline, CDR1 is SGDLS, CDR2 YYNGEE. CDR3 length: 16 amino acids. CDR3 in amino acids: CASSVDGQGPPYEQFF. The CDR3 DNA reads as TGTGCCAGCAGCGTAGATGGCCAGGGTCCCCCCTACGAGCAGTTCTTC.

CDR3 region: CASSSPRKETKETQYF. The CDR3 nucleotides are TGTGCCAGCAGTTCCCCCCGGAAAGAAACGAAAGAGACCCAGTACTTC. The V and J genes are TRBV28 and TRBJ2-5; D gene uncertain. The CDR3 runs to 16 residues. V was shortened by 4 bases and J by 3 bases, with 18 bases between the two germline ends. Germline CDR1 is MDHEN and CDR2 is SYDVKM.

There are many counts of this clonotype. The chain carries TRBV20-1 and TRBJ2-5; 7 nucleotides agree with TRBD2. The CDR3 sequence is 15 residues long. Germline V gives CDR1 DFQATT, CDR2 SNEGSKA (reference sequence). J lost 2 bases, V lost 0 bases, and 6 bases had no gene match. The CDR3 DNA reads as TGCAGTGCTAGAGATTCGGCGGGGGAGCAAGAGACCCAGTACTTC. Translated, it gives CSARDSAGEQETQYF.

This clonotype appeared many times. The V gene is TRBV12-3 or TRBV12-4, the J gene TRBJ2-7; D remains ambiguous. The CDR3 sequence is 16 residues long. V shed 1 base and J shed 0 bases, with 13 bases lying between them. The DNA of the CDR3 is TGTGCCAGCAGTTTAGTGATGGCCCAGAGCTCCTACGAGCAGTACTTC. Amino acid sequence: CASSLVMAQSSYEQYF.

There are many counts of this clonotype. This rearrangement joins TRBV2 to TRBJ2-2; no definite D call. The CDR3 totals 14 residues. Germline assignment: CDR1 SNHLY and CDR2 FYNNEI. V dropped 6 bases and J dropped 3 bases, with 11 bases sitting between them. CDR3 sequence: CASSHDRDTGELFF. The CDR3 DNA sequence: TGTGCCAGCAGCCACGATAGAGACACCGGGGAGCTGTTTTTT.

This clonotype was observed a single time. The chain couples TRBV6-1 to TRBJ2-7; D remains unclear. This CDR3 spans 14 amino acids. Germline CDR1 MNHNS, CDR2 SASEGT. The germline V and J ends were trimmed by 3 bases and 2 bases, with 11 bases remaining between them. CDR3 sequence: CASSDFGRAYEQYF. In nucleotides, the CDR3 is TGTGCCAGCAGTGATTTTGGCAGAGCCTACGAGCAGTACTTC.

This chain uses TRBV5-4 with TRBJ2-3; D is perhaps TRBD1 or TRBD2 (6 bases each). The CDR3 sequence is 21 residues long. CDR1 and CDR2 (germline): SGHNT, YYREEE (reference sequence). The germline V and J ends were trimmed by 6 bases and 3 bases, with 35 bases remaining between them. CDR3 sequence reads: CASIRLSSWGASTGLTDTQYF. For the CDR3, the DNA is TGTGCCAGCATCAGACTTTCTAGCTGGGGGGCGAGTACAGGGCTGACAGATACGCAGTATTTT.

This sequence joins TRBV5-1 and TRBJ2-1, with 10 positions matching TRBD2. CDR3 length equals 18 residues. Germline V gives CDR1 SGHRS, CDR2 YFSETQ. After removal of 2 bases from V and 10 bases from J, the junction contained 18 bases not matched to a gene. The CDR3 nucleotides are TGCGCCAGCAGCTTCGACCTAGCGGGAGACCAAAGACCCTACGAGCAGTTCTTC. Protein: CASSFDLAGDQRPYEQFF.

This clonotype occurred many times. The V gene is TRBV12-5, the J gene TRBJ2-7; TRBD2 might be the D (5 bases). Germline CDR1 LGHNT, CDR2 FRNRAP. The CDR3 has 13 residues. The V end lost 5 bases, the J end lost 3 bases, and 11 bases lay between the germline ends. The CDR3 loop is CASGPRGGYEQYF. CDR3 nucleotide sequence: TGTGCTAGTGGTCCGCGAGGAGGCTACGAGCAGTACTTC.

CDR3 nucleotide sequence: TGTGCCAGCAGCAGAGGACAACCCGGGGTAAAAGAGACCCAGTACTTC. Protein sequence: CASSRGQPGVKETQYF. J is TRBJ2-5 and V is TRBV5-5; the D call may be TRBD1 or TRBD2 (5 bases each). Germline assignment: CDR1 SGHKS and CDR2 YYEKEE (reference sequence). Trimming shortened V by 4 bases and J by 3 bases, and 19 bases separated the two germline ends. The CDR3 is 16 amino acids.